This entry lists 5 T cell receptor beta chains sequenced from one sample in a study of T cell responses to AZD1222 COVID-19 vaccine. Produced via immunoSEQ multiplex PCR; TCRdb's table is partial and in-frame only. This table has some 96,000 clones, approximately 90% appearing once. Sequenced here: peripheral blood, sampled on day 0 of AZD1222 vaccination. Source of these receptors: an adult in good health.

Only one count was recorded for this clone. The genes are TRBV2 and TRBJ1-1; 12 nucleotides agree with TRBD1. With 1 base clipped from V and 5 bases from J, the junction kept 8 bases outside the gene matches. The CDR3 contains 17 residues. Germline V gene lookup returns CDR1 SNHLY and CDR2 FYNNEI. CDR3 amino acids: CASSEGGTGGDGTEAFF. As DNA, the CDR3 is TGTGCCAGCAGTGAAGGGGGGACAGGGGGCGACGGTACTGAAGCTTTCTTT.

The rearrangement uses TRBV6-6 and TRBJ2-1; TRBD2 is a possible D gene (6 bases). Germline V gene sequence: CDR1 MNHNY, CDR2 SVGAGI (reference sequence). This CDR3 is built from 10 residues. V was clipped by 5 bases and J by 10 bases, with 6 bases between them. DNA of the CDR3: TGTGCCAGCAGTCGGGAGGAGCAGTTCTTC. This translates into CASSREEQFF.

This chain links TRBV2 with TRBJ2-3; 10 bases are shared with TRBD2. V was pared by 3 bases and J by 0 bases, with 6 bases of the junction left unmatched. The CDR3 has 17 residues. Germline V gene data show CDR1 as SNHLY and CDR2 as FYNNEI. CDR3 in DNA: TGTGCCAGCAGTGATATAGCGGGGGGCCCTAGCACAGATACGCAGTATTTT. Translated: CASSDIAGGPSTDTQYF. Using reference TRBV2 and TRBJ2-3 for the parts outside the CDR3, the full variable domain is EPEVTQTPSHQVTQMGQEVILRCVPISNHLYFYWYRQILGQKVEFLVSFYNNEISEKSEIFDDQFSVERPDGSNFTLKIRSTKLEDSAMYFCASSDIAGGPSTDTQYFGPGTRLTVL.

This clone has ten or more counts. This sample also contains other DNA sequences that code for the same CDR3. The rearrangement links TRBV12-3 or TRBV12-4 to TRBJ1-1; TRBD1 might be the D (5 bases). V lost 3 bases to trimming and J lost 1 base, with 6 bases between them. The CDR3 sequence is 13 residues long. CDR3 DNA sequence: TGTGCCAGCAGTTTGGGACCGAACACTGAAGCTTTCTTT. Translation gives CASSLGPNTEAFF.

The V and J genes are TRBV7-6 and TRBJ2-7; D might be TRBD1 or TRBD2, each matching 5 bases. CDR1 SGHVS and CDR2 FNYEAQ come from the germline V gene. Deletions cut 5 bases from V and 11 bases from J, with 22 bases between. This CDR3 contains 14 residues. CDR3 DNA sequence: TGTGCCAGCAGCCCCCGGGACGTAGTCCATTGGAAGTACTTC. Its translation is CASSPRDVVHWKYF.